A selection of T cell receptor beta chains follows, all from one sample in a study of blood T cells in healthy people across ages. A single record per CDR3 protein comes from TCRdb applying MiXCR to the 5' RACE reads. The repertoire consists of 550,000 to 800,000 distinct CDR3 sequences, with approximately 31% occurring once and the leading ten covering 15%. The specimen sequenced was blood. Every receptor here comes from a woman aged 80 or older in good health. Each CDR3 is given with its conserved first and last residue. The D gene is left open where the match is weak. A clone size is listed for some rows: how often the clone was seen (once, few, many), or a class if it is expanded.

d_call	j_call	clone_size	v_call	cdr3_aa	cdr3_nt
TRBD2	TRBJ2-3	once	TRBV7-3	CASSSHSGGEADTQYF	TGTGCCAGCAGCTCCCATAGCGGGGGAGAAGCAGATACGCAGTATTTT
TRBD2	TRBJ2-5	many	TRBV6-2/TRBV6-3	CASSSRTAGTRQETQYF	TGTGCCAGCAGTTCCAGAACGGCCGGGACTAGGCAAGAGACCCAGTACTTC
NA	TRBJ2-7	many	TRBV20-1	CSAAEGPNEQYF	TGCAGTGCCGCAGAGGGGCCCAACGAGCAGTACTTC
TRBD2	TRBJ2-3	NA	TRBV5-4	CASMDGGGPDTQYF	TGTGCCAGCATGGATGGCGGGGGGCCAGATACGCAGTATTTT
NA	TRBJ2-1	NA	TRBV4-1	CASSQVGTLNEQFF	TGCGCCAGCAGCCAAGTTGGGACCTTGAATGAGCAGTTCTTC
TRBD1	TRBJ1-2	NA	TRBV24-1	CATRGTGRSNYGYTF	TGTGCCACCAGAGGGACAGGGAGGTCGAACTATGGCTACACCTTC
NA	TRBJ2-2	NA	TRBV3-1	CASSQEPPTRAGELFF	TGTGCCAGCAGCCAAGAACCGCCCACCAGAGCCGGGGAGCTGTTTTTT
NA	TRBJ1-4	many	TRBV24-1	CATSDSTSGGVEKLFF	TGTGCCACCAGTGATTCGACGTCGGGGGGGGTTGAAAAACTGTTTTTT
TRBD1	TRBJ1-2	few	TRBV7-9	CASSLDRAGYGYTF	TGTGCCAGCAGCCTGGACAGGGCCGGATATGGCTACACCTTC
NA	TRBJ2-7	many	TRBV5-1	CASGDTTYEQYF	TGCGCCAGCGGGGACACCACCTACGAGCAGTACTTC
NA	TRBJ2-4	NA	TRBV20-1	CSARGPKGQQYF	TGCAGTGCTAGAGGTCCTAAGGGCCAGCAGTACTTC
NA	TRBJ2-7	once	TRBV27	CASSLAGRRLSEQYF	TGTGCCAGCAGTTTAGCGGGACGTCGTTTGTCCGAGCAGTACTTC
NA	TRBJ2-7	NA	TRBV15	CATSRVGPGQPAYEQYF	TGTGCCACCAGCAGAGTGGGCCCGGGACAACCGGCCTACGAGCAGTACTTC
TRBD2	TRBJ2-1	few	TRBV27	CASSKASGGVDEQFF	TGTGCCAGCAGTAAGGCTAGCGGCGGAGTCGATGAGCAGTTCTTC
TRBD1	TRBJ1-2	many	TRBV18	CASSALGQGSGGYTF	TGTGCCAGCTCAGCGTTGGGACAGGGAAGTGGGGGCTACACCTTC
TRBD2	TRBJ2-3	few	TRBV28	CASSVPPGGAAQYF	TGTGCCAGCTCCGTCCCCCCCGGGGGGGCAGCACAGTATTTT
NA	TRBJ1-2	many	TRBV5-5	CASSFEGLHYGYTF	TGTGCCAGCAGCTTTGAGGGGTTGCACTATGGCTACACCTTC
NA	TRBJ2-2	few	TRBV6-2/TRBV6-3	CASRIPGPLLAGELFF	TGTGCCAGCAGGATACCGGGTCCTCTTTTAGCCGGGGAGCTGTTTTTT
NA	TRBJ1-2	many	TRBV5-6	CASSLRGRSYGYTF	TGTGCCAGCAGCTTGCGGGGGCGAAGCTATGGCTACACCTTC
NA	TRBJ2-1	many	TRBV9	CASNAAPQSPNEQFF	TGTGCCAGCAACGCTGCCCCGCAGAGCCCCAATGAGCAGTTCTTC
NA	TRBJ2-2	NA	TRBV5-1	CASSLELDGGRFF	TGCGCCAGCAGCTTGGAACTGGATGGTGGGCGGTTTTTT
TRBD1	TRBJ1-2	many	TRBV28	CASSFGTGVFVGYTF	TGTGCCAGCAGTTTCGGGACAGGGGTTTTCGTTGGCTACACCTTC
NA	TRBJ2-7	many	TRBV20-1	CSASFQVTYEQYF	TGCAGTGCTAGTTTTCAGGTGACCTACGAGCAGTACTTC
NA	TRBJ2-3	NA	TRBV30	CAWSGYGDGQYF	TGTGCCTGGAGTGGGTACGGGGATGGGCAGTATTTT
NA	TRBJ1-1	many	TRBV12-3/TRBV12-4	CASTRGEGYTEAFF	TGTGCCAGCACCCGAGGGGAGGGGTACACTGAAGCTTTCTTT
NA	TRBJ2-2	NA	TRBV20-1	CSARQATNTGELFF	TGCAGTGCTAGGCAGGCGACGAACACCGGGGAGCTGTTTTTT
TRBD1	TRBJ2-7	few	TRBV3-1	CASSQEAGGYEQYF	TGTGCCAGCAGCCAAGAGGCAGGGGGCTACGAGCAGTACTTC
NA	TRBJ1-6	many	TRBV12-3/TRBV12-4	CASSSLFNSPLHF	TGTGCCAGCAGCTCCCTATTTAATTCACCCCTCCACTTT
TRBD1	TRBJ2-1	NA	TRBV5-1	CASRSGGAGNEQFF	TGCGCCAGCAGATCAGGGGGCGCGGGCAATGAGCAGTTCTTC